This T cell receptor beta chain was identified in a study of cytomegalovirus exposure and HLA in healthy donors. Study-level results: Productive status was seen about 90% or about 30% of the time for most TCR beta V segments in an earlier analysis. Cytomegalovirus association was assigned to 150 to 200 TCR beta chains. It was reported in a later analysis that an Asian-associated ancestry cluster showed fewer N-insertions than the approximately 700-donor mean. Apart from CMV serostatus, no immune exposure information was available.

Losses at the gene ends were 0 bases for V and 5 bases for J; bases not matched to a gene: 4. The CDR3 has 15 residues. Germline V CDR1 and CDR2: SGHRS, YFSETQ. A word on this clone: The antigen is unknown.

PCR amplification relied on 60 Vbeta primers (plus 13 Jbeta primers). Profiled with immunoSEQ multiplex PCR; TCRdb holds only in-frame clones, not every one. The repertoire holds around 120,000 clones, with 63% as singletons. The sequencing input was PBMCs. The clonotype originates from a man aged 35 to 55 in good health and CMV-seropositive. The chain couples TRBV5-1 to TRBJ2-3; 9 positions match TRBD2. The CDR3 is CASSLVLAGIDTQYF. The CDR3 DNA reads as TGCGCCAGCAGCTTGGTTCTAGCGGGGATAGATACGCAGTATTTT.